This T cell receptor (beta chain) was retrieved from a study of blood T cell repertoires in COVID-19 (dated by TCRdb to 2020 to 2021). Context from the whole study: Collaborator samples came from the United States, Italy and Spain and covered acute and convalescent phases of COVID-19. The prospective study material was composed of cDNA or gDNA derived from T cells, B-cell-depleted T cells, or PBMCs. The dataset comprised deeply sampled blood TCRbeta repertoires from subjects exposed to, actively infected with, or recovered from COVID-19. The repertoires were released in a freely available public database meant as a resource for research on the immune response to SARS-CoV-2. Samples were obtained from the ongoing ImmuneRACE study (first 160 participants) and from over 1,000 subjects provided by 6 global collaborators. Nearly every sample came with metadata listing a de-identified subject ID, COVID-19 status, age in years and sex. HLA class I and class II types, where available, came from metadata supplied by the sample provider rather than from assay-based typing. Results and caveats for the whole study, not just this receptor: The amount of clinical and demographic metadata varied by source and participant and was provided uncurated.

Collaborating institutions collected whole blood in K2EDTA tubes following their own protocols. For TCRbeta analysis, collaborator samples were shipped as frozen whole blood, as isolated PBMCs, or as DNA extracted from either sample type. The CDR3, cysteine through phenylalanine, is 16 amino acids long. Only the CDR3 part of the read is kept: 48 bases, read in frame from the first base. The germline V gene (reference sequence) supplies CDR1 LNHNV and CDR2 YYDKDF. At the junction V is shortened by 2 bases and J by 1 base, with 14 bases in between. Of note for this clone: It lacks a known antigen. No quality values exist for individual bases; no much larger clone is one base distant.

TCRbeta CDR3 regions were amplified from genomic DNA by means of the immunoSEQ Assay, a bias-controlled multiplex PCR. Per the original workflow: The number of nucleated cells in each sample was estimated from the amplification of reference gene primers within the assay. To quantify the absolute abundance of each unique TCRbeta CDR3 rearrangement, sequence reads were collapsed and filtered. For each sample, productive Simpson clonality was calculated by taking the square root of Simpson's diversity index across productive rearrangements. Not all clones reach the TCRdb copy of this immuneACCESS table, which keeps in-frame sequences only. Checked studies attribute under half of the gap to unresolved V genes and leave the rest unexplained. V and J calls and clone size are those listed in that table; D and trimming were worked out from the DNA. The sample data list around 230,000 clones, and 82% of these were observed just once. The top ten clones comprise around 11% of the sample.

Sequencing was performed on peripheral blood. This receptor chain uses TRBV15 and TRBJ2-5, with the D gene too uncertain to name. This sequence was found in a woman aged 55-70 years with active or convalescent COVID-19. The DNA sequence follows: TGTGCCACCAGCAGAACCCCGAGGATGGTCCAAGAGACCCAGTACTTC. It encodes CATSRTPRMVQETQYF.